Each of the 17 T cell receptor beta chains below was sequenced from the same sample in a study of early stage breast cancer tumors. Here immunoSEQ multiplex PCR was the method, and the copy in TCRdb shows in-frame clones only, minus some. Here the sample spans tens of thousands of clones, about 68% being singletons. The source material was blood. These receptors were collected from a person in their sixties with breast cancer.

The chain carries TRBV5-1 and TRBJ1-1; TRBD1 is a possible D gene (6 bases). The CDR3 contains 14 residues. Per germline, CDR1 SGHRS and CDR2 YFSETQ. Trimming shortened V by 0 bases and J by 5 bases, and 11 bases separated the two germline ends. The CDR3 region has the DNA TGCGCCAGCAGCTTGGTGCAGGGGAGGACTGAAGCTTTCTTT. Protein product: CASSLVQGRTEAFF.

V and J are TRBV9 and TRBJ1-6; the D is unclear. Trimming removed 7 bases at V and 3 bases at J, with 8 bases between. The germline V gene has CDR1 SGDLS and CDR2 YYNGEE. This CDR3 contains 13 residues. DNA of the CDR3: TGTGCCAGCGGTCCGGACTATAATTCACCCCTCCACTTT. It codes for CASGPDYNSPLHF.

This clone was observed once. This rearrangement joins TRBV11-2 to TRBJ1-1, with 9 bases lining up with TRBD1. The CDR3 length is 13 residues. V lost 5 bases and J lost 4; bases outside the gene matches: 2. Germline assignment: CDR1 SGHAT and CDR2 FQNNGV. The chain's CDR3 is CASSRTGVTEAFF. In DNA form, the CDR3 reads TGTGCCAGCAGCCGGACAGGGGTCACTGAAGCTTTCTTT.

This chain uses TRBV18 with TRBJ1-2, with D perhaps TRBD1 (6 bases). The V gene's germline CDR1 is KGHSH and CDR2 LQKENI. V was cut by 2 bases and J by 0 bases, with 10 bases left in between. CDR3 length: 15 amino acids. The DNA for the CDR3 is TGTGCCAGCTCACCAGGGGGCATTTCTAACTATGGCTACACCTTC. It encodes CASSPGGISNYGYTF.

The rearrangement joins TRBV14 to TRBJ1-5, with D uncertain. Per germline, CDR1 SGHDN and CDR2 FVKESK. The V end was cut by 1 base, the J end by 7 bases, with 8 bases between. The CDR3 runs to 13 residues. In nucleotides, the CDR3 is TGTGCCAGCAGCCAAGGGCTTAACCAGCCCCAGCATTTT. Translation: CASSQGLNQPQHF.

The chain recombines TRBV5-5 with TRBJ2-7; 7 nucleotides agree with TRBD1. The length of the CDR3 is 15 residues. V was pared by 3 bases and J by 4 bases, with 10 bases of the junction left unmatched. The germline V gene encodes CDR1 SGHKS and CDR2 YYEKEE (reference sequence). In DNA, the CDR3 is TGTGCCAGCAGCTCTTCCCCGGGACAGACTTACGAGCAGTACTTC. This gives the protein CASSSSPGQTYEQYF.

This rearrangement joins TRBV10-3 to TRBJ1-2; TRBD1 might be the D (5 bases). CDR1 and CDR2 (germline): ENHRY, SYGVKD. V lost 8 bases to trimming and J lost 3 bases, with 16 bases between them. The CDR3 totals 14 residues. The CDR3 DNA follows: TGTGCCATCTCTCCAGGACATTCGGACTATGGCTACACCTTC. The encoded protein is CAISPGHSDYGYTF.

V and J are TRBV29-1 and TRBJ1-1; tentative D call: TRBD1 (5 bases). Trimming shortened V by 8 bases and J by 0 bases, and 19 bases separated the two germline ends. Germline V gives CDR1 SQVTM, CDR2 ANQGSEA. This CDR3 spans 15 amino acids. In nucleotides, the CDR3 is TGCAGCCTCGCCCGGACACCTTATATGAACACTGAAGCTTTCTTT. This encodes CSLARTPYMNTEAFF.

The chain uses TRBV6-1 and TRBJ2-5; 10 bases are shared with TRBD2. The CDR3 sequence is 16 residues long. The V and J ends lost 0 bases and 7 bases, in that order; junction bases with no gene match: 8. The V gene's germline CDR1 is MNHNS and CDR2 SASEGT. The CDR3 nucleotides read TGTGCCAGCAGTGAAGCATTAGCGGGGGGATCAGGGACCCAGTACTTC. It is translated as CASSEALAGGSGTQYF.

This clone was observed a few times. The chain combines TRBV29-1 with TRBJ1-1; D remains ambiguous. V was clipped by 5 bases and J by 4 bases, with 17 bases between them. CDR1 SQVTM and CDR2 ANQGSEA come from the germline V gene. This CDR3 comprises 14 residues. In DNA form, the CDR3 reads TGCAGCGTTCGTGGGCCTCGGGCTAGCACTGAAGCTTTCTTT. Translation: CSVRGPRASTEAFF.

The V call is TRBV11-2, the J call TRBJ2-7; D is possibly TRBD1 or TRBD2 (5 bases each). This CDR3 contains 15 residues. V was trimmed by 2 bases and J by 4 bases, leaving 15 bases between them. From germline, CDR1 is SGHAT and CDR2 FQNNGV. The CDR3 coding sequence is TGTGCCAGCAGCTTACAATCCGGGACCTTATACGAGCAGTACTTC. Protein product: CASSLQSGTLYEQYF.

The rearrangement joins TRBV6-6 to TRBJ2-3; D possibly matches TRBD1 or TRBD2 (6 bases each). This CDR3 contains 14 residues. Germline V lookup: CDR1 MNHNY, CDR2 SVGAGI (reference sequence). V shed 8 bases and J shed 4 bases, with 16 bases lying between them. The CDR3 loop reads CASSRGGRADTQYF. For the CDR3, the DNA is TGTGCCAGCTCCAGGGGAGGTCGTGCAGATACGCAGTATTTT.

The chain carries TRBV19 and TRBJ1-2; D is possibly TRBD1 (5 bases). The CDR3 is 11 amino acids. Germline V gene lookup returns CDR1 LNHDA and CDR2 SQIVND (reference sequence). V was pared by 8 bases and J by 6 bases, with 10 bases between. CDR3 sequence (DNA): TGTGCCAGTGAGGGACGGGATGGCTACACCTTC. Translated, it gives CASEGRDGYTF.

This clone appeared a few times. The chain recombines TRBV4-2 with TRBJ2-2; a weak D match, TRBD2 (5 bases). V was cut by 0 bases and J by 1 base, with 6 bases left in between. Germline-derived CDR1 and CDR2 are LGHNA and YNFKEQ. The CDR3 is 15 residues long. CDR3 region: CASSQDRGNTGELFF. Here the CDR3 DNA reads TGTGCCAGCAGCCAAGATCGGGGGAACACCGGGGAGCTGTTTTTT.

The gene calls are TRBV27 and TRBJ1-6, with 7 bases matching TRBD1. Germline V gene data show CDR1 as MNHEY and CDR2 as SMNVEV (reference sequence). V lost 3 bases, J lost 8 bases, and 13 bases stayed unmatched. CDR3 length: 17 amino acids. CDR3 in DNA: TGTGCCAGCAGTTTGGGGAGGGTCGGGACAGCACATTCACCCCTCCACTTT. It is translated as CASSLGRVGTAHSPLHF.

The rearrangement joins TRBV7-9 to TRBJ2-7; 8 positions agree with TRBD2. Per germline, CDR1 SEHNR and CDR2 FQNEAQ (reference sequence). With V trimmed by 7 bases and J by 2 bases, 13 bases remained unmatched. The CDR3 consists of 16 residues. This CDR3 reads CASNLGGLAGTYEQYF. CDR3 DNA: TGTGCCAGCAACTTGGGCGGGCTAGCGGGTACCTACGAGCAGTACTTC.

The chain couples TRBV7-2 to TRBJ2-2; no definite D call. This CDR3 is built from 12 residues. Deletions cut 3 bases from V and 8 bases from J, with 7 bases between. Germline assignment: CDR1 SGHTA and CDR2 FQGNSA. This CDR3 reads CASSLRRGELFF. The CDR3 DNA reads TGTGCCAGCAGCTTGCGTCGGGGGGAGCTGTTTTTT.